This TCR beta chain was documented in a study of persistence of HIV-infected CD4 T cells. Study summary: Donors were ART-treated; their CMV- and Gag-responding CD4+ T cells were isolated.

Regarding this clone: Its target is not known.

The stimulus was lysate of CMV-infected fibroblasts, around 9.3 ug/mL. CD40L-negative CD69-negative CD45RO-high memory CD4+ T cells were sorted as populations depleted of antigen-responding cells. This was the immunoSEQ version 4 assay in survey mode. Clones were read by immunoSEQ multiplex PCR, and TCRdb kept only the in-frame ones, dropping some. This sample yields roughly 35,000 clones, of which approximately 80% are seen a single time; 1.6% belongs to the top ten. The length of the CDR3 is 16 residues. V lost 4 bases, J lost 3 bases, and 17 bases lay in between. Germline CDR1 reads SGDLS; CDR2 reads YYNGEE. Study findings and constraints: TCR analyses could not target the rare provirus-carrying CMV-responding cells.

This specimen consisted of CD4+ T cells sorted from PBMCs after approximately 19-hour stimulation, obtained from a patient who received antiretroviral therapy. The sequence came from an adult man with HIV who was CMV-seropositive. The chain couples TRBV9 to TRBJ2-1; TRBD2 is a possible D gene (5 bases). In DNA, the CDR3 is TGTGCCAGCAGCCGCGGAGGTAGTCGGGTCTACAATGAGCAGTTCTTC. Amino acid sequence: CASSRGGSRVYNEQFF.